This T cell receptor (beta chain) was identified during a study of regulatory T cells in long-lasting Graves disease. Study conclusions and caveats: There were preferences for TRBV28, TRBJ1-2 and TRBJ2-5 in persistent disease. Persistent Graves' disease cases displayed lower TCR diversity than newly diagnosed ones.

The CDR3 totals 14 residues. Trimming pared 4 bases from V and 8 bases from J, leaving 14 bases between. Per germline, CDR1 LGHNT and CDR2 FRNRAP. In regard to this clonotype: What it recognizes is unknown.

Regarding time point: newly diagnosed GD, antithyroid drugs for less than 3 months. RNA isolated from PBMCs was used to make the TCR library. Recruitment took place at an endocrinology department in Xi'an, China. Assembly of TCR beta libraries relied on iRepertoire HTBI primers together with Arm-PCR of CDR3 regions. TCRdb re-analysed the multiplex PCR reads in MiXCR, keeping a single row per CDR3 protein. Found here are around 250,000 distinct CDR3 sequences, around 20% of them singletons; the top ten hold approximately 15%. The sequencing here drew on peripheral blood mononuclear cells (PBMCs), taken at new diagnosis, from a patient treated with antithyroid drugs. The chain uses TRBV12-5 and TRBJ2-2, with TRBD1 as a possible D gene (6 bases). This clonotype originated in a female donor with Graves disease. CDR3 in DNA: TGTGCTAGTGGTTCGGCGACAGGTCCGGGGGAGCTGTTTTTT. This encodes CASGSATGPGELFF.